The sequence of this T cell receptor (beta chain) was determined in a study of blood T cells in healthy people across ages. Sample-barcoded 5' priming and a J-beta primer mix drove a second PCR of roughly 7 to 11 cycles. A tag from a template-switch adaptor with 12 random nucleotides marked each cDNA molecule. MiXCR was run by TCRdb on the 5' RACE reads, yielding one entry per CDR3 protein. This table holds about 1,400,000 distinct CDR3 sequences, around 59% found once. V was pared by 1 base and J by 0 bases, with 4 bases between. CDR1 and CDR2 (germline): DFQATT, SNEGSKA (reference sequence). The CDR3 sequence is 12 residues long.

This clonotype was sampled from a man between 18 and 35 years old in good health. This chain joins TRBV20-1 and TRBJ2-7; no clear D gene. The sample consisted of blood. CDR3 coding DNA: TGCAGTGCTAGAGGTACCTCCTACGAGCAGTACTTC. Protein product: CSARGTSYEQYF.